This section outlines one T cell receptor beta chain sequence together with its context. Germline V gene lookup returns CDR1 SGHNT and CDR2 YYREEE (reference sequence). CDR3 size: 15 residues. V was cut by 0 bases and J by 4 bases, with 12 bases left in between. This specimen belongs to a study of PD-L1 blockade in urothelial cancer. Using immunoSEQ multiplex PCR, the repertoire was profiled, and TCRdb retains in-frame clones only, with some absent. The sample lists about 82,000 clones, about four fifths occurring once. The TCR sequence derives from a man between 65 and 79 years old with urothelial cancer. V gene TRBV5-4 combines with J gene TRBJ2-3; possibly TRBD2 for D (6 bases). The material sequenced was PBMCs, taken around atezolizumab (anti-PD-L1) treatment. CDR3 loop: CASSLGLANSDTQYF. The DNA of the CDR3 is TGTGCCAGCAGCTTGGGGCTAGCGAACTCAGATACGCAGTATTTT.